This TCR beta chain was sequenced during a study of OX40 agonist ivuxolimab in advanced cancers. Study-wide background: Patients received intravenous ivuxolimab every 2 weeks at 0.01 to 10 mg/kg. Having had anti-PD-1, anti-PD-L1 or anti-CTLA-4 therapy before was allowed, and more than 35% had some.

Here immunoSEQ multiplex PCR was the method, and the copy in TCRdb shows in-frame clones only, minus some. The sample lists just under 75,000 clones, more than 80% seen once, with about 0.51% in the top ten. CDR3 size: 17 residues. The V segment lost 0 bases and the J segment 8 bases; nucleotides outside the gene matches: 9. Germline CDR1 LGHNA, CDR2 YNFKEQ. To note about this clone: Its antigen is unidentified.

The study's findings and limits: The investigators did not determine what antigen specificity the expanded peripheral T cells had. CD8+ T cells showed, on average, more clonal expansion than CD4+ cells.

V usage is TRBV4-2 and J usage is TRBJ2-1; 11 bases line up with TRBD2. This TCR came from an adult with an advanced solid tumor such as melanoma, head and neck, liver or kidney cancer. Sample: CD4+ or CD8+ T cells sorted from blood, taken in a trial of the OX40 agonist ivuxolimab. The CDR3 coding sequence is TGTGCCAGCAGCCAAGAAGCGATAGCGGGAGGGCGGGATGAGCAGTTCTTC. It yields the protein CASSQEAIAGGRDEQFF.